The rows below give T cell receptor beta chains drawn from one sample of a study of cytomegalovirus exposure and HLA in healthy donors. This table comes from immunoSEQ multiplex PCR, and its TCRdb copy is limited to in-frame clones, with some not included. The sample lists roughly 120,000 clones; around three quarters were seen once. Source material: PBMCs. Receptors originate from a man in his thirties or forties in good health and CMV-seropositive. Each CDR3 is given with its conserved first and last residue. Each record gives: clone size, D gene, CDR3 length, V gene, J gene, CDR3 protein, CDR3 DNA. D genes are given only for firm matches. Not every row has a clone size; where given, it reads once, few, many or a size class.

>.|.|15|TRBV29-1|TRBJ2-3
CSVEGGGQRTDTQYF
TGCAGCGTTGAGGGCGGAGGCCAAAGGACAGATACGCAGTATTTT
>.|TRBD1|17|TRBV10-3|TRBJ1-4
CAISEARQGARNEKLFF
TGTGCCATCAGTGAGGCACGTCAGGGGGCCCGCAATGAAAAACTGTTTTTT
>few|.|14|TRBV7-8|TRBJ2-1
CASSFAGTYNEQFF
TGTGCCAGCAGCTTCGCCGGGACATACAATGAGCAGTTCTTC
>.|.|16|TRBV4-2|TRBJ2-7
CASSKEWLASSYEQYF
TGTGCCAGCAGCAAAGAGTGGCTAGCGAGCTCCTACGAGCAGTACTTC
>.|.|16|TRBV21-1|TRBJ2-7
CASSKAWSGEFYEQYF
TGTGCCAGCAGCAAAGCTTGGTCGGGGGAGTTCTACGAGCAGTACTTC
>.|TRBD2|14|TRBV7-6|TRBJ2-2
CASSLRGRAGELFF
TGTGCCAGCAGCTTACGCGGGAGGGCCGGGGAGCTGTTTTTT
>.|.|14|TRBV5-1|TRBJ2-5
CASSPGTPQETQYF
TGCGCCAGCAGCCCCGGGACACCCCAAGAGACCCAGTACTTC
>few|TRBD2|18|TRBV7-2|TRBJ2-5
CASSTPGTSGTVGQTQYF
TGTGCCAGCAGCACTCCCGGGACTAGCGGGACGGTGGGGCAGACCCAGTACTTC
>.|.|12|TRBV28|TRBJ2-3
CASSSHTDTQYF
TGTGCCAGCAGTTCCCACACAGATACGCAGTATTTT
>.|.|12|TRBV7-2|TRBJ1-5
CASSFGGQPQHF
TGTGCCAGCAGCTTTGGAGGTCAGCCCCAGCATTTT
>once|TRBD1|14|TRBV29-1|TRBJ2-7
CSVIRDSRDYEQYF
TGCAGCGTTATAAGGGACAGTAGAGACTACGAGCAGTACTTC
>.|.|12|TRBV19|TRBJ2-7
CASSKGVYEQYF
TGTGCCAGCTCCAAAGGGGTATACGAGCAGTACTTC